The 9 T cell receptor beta chains presented below share a single source sample, sequenced in a study of blood T cell repertoires in COVID-19. Sequencing used immunoSEQ multiplex PCR; TCRdb keeps in-frame clones, though not all of them. The sample carries roughly 250,000 clones, about three quarters recorded once. Sequencing input: peripheral blood. These receptors originate from a woman of 80 years or more with acute or convalescent COVID-19.

This chain links TRBV19 with TRBJ2-1, with 11 bases identical to TRBD2. Per germline, CDR1 LNHDA and CDR2 SQIVND (reference sequence). V lost 5 bases to trimming and J lost 0 bases; unmatched junction nucleotides: 12. The CDR3 extends over 19 amino acids. Here the CDR3 reads CASSPRVAGGALSYNEQFF. The CDR3 DNA follows: TGTGCCAGTAGTCCCCGGGTAGCGGGAGGGGCCCTCTCCTACAATGAGCAGTTCTTC. The variable domain in full, with the rest retrieved from reference TRBV19 and TRBJ2-1, is DGGITQSPKYLFRKEGQNVTLSCEQNLNHDAMYWYRQDPGQGLRLIYYSQIVNDFQKGDIAEGYSVSREKKESFPLTVTSAQKNPTAFYLCASSPRVAGGALSYNEQFFGPGTRLTVL.

The chain uses TRBV2 and TRBJ1-2; possible D gene TRBD1, 6 bases. Trimming removed 4 bases from V and 2 bases from J, with 14 bases in between. Germline V CDR1 and CDR2: SNHLY, FYNNEI. The CDR3 totals 15 residues. The CDR3 reads CASSVNRVSNYGYTF. In nucleotides, the CDR3 is TGTGCCAGCAGTGTCAACAGGGTTTCCAACTATGGCTACACCTTC.

The chain employs TRBV6-6 and TRBJ1-2, with D unresolved. Germline V CDR1 and CDR2: MNHNY, SVGAGI (reference sequence). Trimming left V 11 bases short and J 1 base short, with 23 bases between. CDR3 size: 16 residues. The CDR3 DNA reads TGTGCCTCCCAGGAGGGCAGGACGACCCTTAACTATGGCTACACCTTC. It translates to CASQEGRTTLNYGYTF.

This clone was detected once. The gene calls are TRBV5-8 and TRBJ2-2; the match to TRBD2 covers 11 bases. CDR3 length: 16 amino acids. The V gene's germline CDR1 is SGHTS and CDR2 YDEGEE. V was clipped by 4 bases and J by 3 bases; unmatched bases: 5. DNA of the CDR3: TGTGCCAGCAGCCAGGGACTAGCGGTCTACACCGGGGAGCTGTTTTTT. This sequence encodes CASSQGLAVYTGELFF.

The chain is built from TRBV18 and TRBJ2-7, with D unclear. There are 15 residues in the CDR3. CDR1 is KGHSH, CDR2 LQKENI, per germline. Between the trimmed V and J ends, which lost 0 bases and 3 bases, there was a span of 12 bases. The CDR3 DNA follows: TGTGCCAGCTCACCACCAGTAGATGGTAACTACGAGCAGTACTTC. Protein sequence: CASSPPVDGNYEQYF.

CDR3 bases: TGTGCCAGCAGCGTTACTGGCAATGAGCAGTTCTTC. It translates to CASSVTGNEQFF. V and J are TRBV9 and TRBJ2-1; no definite D call. Trimming took off 2 bases at V and 6 bases at J, with 6 bases between the two ends. The germline gives CDR1 SGDLS, CDR2 YYNGEE. CDR3 length equals 12 residues. Using reference TRBV9 and TRBJ2-1 for the parts outside the CDR3, the full variable domain is DSGVTQTPKHLITATGQRVTLRCSPRSGDLSVYWYQQSLDQGLQFLIQYYNGEERAKGNILERFSAQQFPDLHSELNLSSLELGDSALYFCASSVTGNEQFFGPGTRLTVL.

The V call is TRBV5-1, the J call TRBJ2-5, with 10 positions matching TRBD2. CDR1 SGHRS and CDR2 YFSETQ come from the germline V gene. This CDR3 has 17 residues. J gave up 5 bases and V 0 bases, and 10 bases lay outside the gene matches. CDR3 nucleotide sequence: TGCGCCAGCAGCTTGGGACTAGCGGGCGCCTCGGTGGAGACCCAGTACTTC. Its translation: CASSLGLAGASVETQYF.

The J gene is TRBJ1-4, the V gene TRBV7-9; D possibly corresponds to TRBD1 (6 bases). Germline CDR1 is SEHNR and CDR2 is FQNEAQ (reference sequence). Trimming removed 5 bases at V and 5 bases at J, with 12 bases between. CDR3 length equals 14 residues. This CDR3 is CASSQGTLNEKLFF. The CDR3 DNA reads as TGTGCCAGCAGCCAAGGGACACTAAATGAAAAACTGTTTTTT.

Relative to its sample, this clone is medium-sized. This chain connects TRBV30 to TRBJ1-5, with TRBD1 identical over 8 bases. This CDR3 is built from 14 residues. V lost 5 bases and J lost 1; bases outside the gene matches: 4. The V gene's germline CDR1 is GTSNPN and CDR2 SVGIG (reference sequence). CDR3 region: CAWAGGLSNQPQHF. In DNA, the CDR3 is TGTGCCTGGGCAGGGGGCTTGAGCAATCAGCCCCAGCATTTT.